One sample yielded the 28 T cell receptor beta chains listed below, sequenced in a study of shared clonotypes between healthy human individuals. Terminally differentiated effector memory CD45RA+ cells were excluded from the naive CD8 cells, which were CD45RO-negative and positively selected for CCR7. The method was immunoSEQ multiplex PCR; TCRdb's version includes in-frame clones alone and lacks a portion of them. The sample records 1.5 million to 2.5 million clones, approximately 94% being singletons. Sequenced input: naive CD8+ T cells sorted from blood. The receptors were gathered from a man aged 18 to 29 in good health.

V is TRBV30 and J is TRBJ1-5; maybe TRBD1 (5 bases). The CDR3 has 14 amino acids. The V gene lost 1 base and the J gene lost 6 bases, with 13 bases spanning the gap. Germline V gene data show CDR1 as GTSNPN and CDR2 as SVGIG (reference sequence). As DNA, the CDR3 is TGTGCCTGGAGTGATCTGCAGGGAGGTCAGCCCCAGCATTTT. This gives the protein CAWSDLQGGQPQHF. The variable domain in full, completed from reference TRBV30 and TRBJ1-5, reads SQTIHQWPATLVQPVGSPLSLECTVEGTSNPNLYWYRQAAGRGLQLLFYSVGIGQISSEVPQNLSASRPQDRQFILSSKKLLLSDSGFYLCAWSDLQGGQPQHFGDGTRLSIL.

The chain links TRBV27 to TRBJ2-7, with TRBD2 matching over 8 bases. This CDR3 comprises 13 residues. With V trimmed by 3 bases and J by 3 bases, 1 base remained unmatched. Germline CDR1 and CDR2: MNHEY and SMNVEV (reference sequence). The CDR3 is CASSLGLVYEQYF. The CDR3 nucleotides read TGTGCCAGCAGTTTGGGACTAGTCTACGAGCAGTACTTC.

The CDR3 sequence: CATEWETQYF. DNA for the CDR3: TGTGCCACCGAGTGGGAGACCCAGTACTTC. This chain connects TRBV28 to TRBJ2-5; D is ambiguous. CDR3 length equals 10 residues. With 10 bases removed from V and 5 bases from J, the gap between germline ends came to 8 bases. CDR1 is MDHEN and CDR2 is SYDVKM in the germline V gene.

The chain carries TRBV21-1 and TRBJ2-5; TRBD1 is the table's D call and was not checked against the DNA. TRBV21-1 is tagged as a pseudogene. This CDR3 spans 16 amino acids. The CDR3 here is CASSKDQGSHQETQYF. Here the CDR3 DNA reads TGTGCCAGCAGCAAAGACCAGGGGTCCCACCAAGAGACCCAGTACTTC.

The chain is built from TRBV7-6 and TRBJ1-6; 8 bases agree with TRBD1. The J segment lost 0 bases and the V segment lost 5 bases, leaving 6 bases of the junction unmatched. The CDR3 sequence is 17 residues long. Germline values: CDR1 SGHVS, CDR2 FNYEAQ. Written as DNA, the CDR3 is TGTGCCAGCAGCCTAGGGACAGGTCCCTCCTATAATTCACCCCTCCACTTT. Translation gives CASSLGTGPSYNSPLHF.

The chain joins TRBV29-1 to TRBJ2-7; TRBD1 might be the D (6 bases). The V end lost 2 bases, the J end lost 7 bases, and 15 bases lay between the germline ends. The CDR3 loop spans 13 amino acids. Germline V gene data show CDR1 as SQVTM and CDR2 as ANQGSEA. The chain's CDR3 is CSVEWQGRWEQYF. Written as DNA, the CDR3 is TGCAGCGTTGAATGGCAGGGGAGATGGGAGCAGTACTTC.

Details on this clone: The same CDR3 is also encoded by other DNA sequences in this sample. The gene calls are TRBV27 and TRBJ2-1; D is undetermined. Germline CDR1 is MNHEY and CDR2 is SMNVEV (reference sequence). CDR3 length: 15 amino acids. Between the trimmed V and J ends, which lost 0 bases and 0 bases, there was a span of 6 bases. The CDR3 loop is CASSLSQSSYNEQFF. The CDR3 bases are TGTGCCAGCAGTTTATCCCAGAGCTCCTACAATGAGCAGTTCTTC.

The chain carries TRBV4-1 and TRBJ2-7; no reliable D call. There are 13 residues in the CDR3. In germline, CDR1 is MGHRA, CDR2 YSYEKL. The germline V and J ends were trimmed by 4 bases and 3 bases, with 10 bases remaining between them. The CDR3 DNA reads as TGCGCCAGCAGCCCCCTAGGCGGCTACGAGCAGTACTTC. Its translation: CASSPLGGYEQYF.

This clone came up once. Other DNA sequences within the sample encode an identical CDR3. This chain uses TRBV6-5 with TRBJ2-7; 9 bases match TRBD1. V lost 2 bases, J lost 7 bases, and 6 bases stayed unmatched. CDR3 length: 14 residues. Germline V CDR1 and CDR2: MNHEY, SVGAGI. CDR3 DNA: TGTGCCAGCAGTTACGGGGACAGGGACTATGAGCAGTACTTC. Protein: CASSYGDRDYEQYF.

V gene TRBV7-9 combines with J gene TRBJ2-5; 7 bases map to TRBD1. Trimming removed 2 bases from V and 2 bases from J; junction bases left unmatched: 2. Looked up from germline, CDR1 is SEHNR and CDR2 is FQNEAQ (reference sequence). This CDR3 is 14 amino acids long. In nucleotides, the CDR3 is TGTGCCAGCAGCTTACAGGGGGTACAAGAGACCCAGTACTTC. This codes for CASSLQGVQETQYF.

The chain is built from TRBV5-4 and TRBJ2-3; 9 bases line up with TRBD2. V shed 4 bases, J shed 2 bases, and the junction held 5 bases outside the gene matches. CDR1 SGHNT and CDR2 YYREEE come from the germline V gene (reference sequence). The CDR3 is 15 amino acids. In nucleotides, the CDR3 is TGTGCCAGCAGCGGGCGGGAGGGGACCACAGATACGCAGTATTTT. Translated: CASSGREGTTDTQYF.

The chain employs TRBV5-6 and TRBJ2-7, with D perhaps being TRBD1 or TRBD2 (5 bases each). V was clipped by 3 bases and J by 5 bases, with 12 bases between them. The germline gives CDR1 SGHDT, CDR2 YYEEEE. The CDR3 is 13 amino acids. CDR3 sequence (DNA): TGTGCCAGCAGCTGGGGCCTCGGGGACGAGCAGTACTTC. It specifies CASSWGLGDEQYF.

The gene calls are TRBV6-4 and TRBJ1-2; a weak D match, TRBD1 (6 bases). Trimming took 5 bases from V and 8 from J, leaving 18 bases between them. Germline V gene data show CDR1 as MRHNA and CDR2 as SNTAGT. This CDR3 spans 14 amino acids. The CDR3 loop reads CASSPSGTRAGYTF. CDR3 in DNA: TGTGCCAGCAGTCCCTCCGGGACACGGGCCGGCTACACCTTC.

V usage is TRBV4-1 and J usage is TRBJ2-2; tentative D call: TRBD2 (6 bases). The germline V gene encodes CDR1 MGHRA and CDR2 YSYEKL. The ends were cut back, 9 bases at V and 2 bases at J, with 10 bases in the middle. The CDR3 contains 13 residues. CDR3 residues: CASATRNTGELFF. The CDR3 DNA follows: TGCGCCAGTGCGACTAGAAACACCGGGGAGCTGTTTTTT.

About this clone itself: This sample includes further DNA sequences coding for the same CDR3. The chain is built from TRBV5-6 and TRBJ2-7, with 9 bases that match TRBD2. With 0 bases clipped from V and 2 bases from J, the junction kept 0 bases outside the gene matches. Germline CDR1 is SGHDT and CDR2 is YYEEEE. The CDR3 totals 14 residues. The CDR3 reads CASSLVAGAYEQYF. The CDR3 DNA reads as TGTGCCAGCAGCTTGGTAGCGGGAGCCTACGAGCAGTACTTC.

This chain connects TRBV9 to TRBJ2-7; no clear D gene. The length of the CDR3 is 13 residues. V was clipped by 10 bases and J by 3 bases, with 17 bases between them. The germline V gene has CDR1 SGDLS and CDR2 YYNGEE. CDR3 in DNA: TGTGCCTCCTCCCCCGGGTCGAACTACGAGCAGTACTTC. It is translated as CASSPGSNYEQYF.

CDR3 bases: TGTGCCAGCAGCGTAAACGGGCAGGGTCAGCTATTGGAGACCCAGTACTTC. It is translated as CASSVNGQGQLLETQYF. V usage is TRBV9 and J usage is TRBJ2-5; tentatively, D is TRBD1 (5 bases). There are 17 residues in the CDR3. The V end lost 1 base, the J end lost 5 bases, and 21 bases lay between the germline ends. The germline V gene has CDR1 SGDLS and CDR2 YYNGEE.

The CDR3 region is CASSEEARSTDTQYF. The CDR3, as DNA: TGTGCCAGCAGTGAAGAGGCTCGAAGCACAGATACGCAGTATTTT. The gene calls are TRBV2 and TRBJ2-3, with D hard to call. Germline CDR1 is SNHLY and CDR2 is FYNNEI. The CDR3 is made up of 15 amino acids. Deletions cut 1 base from V and 0 bases from J, with 8 bases between.

The V gene is TRBV4-1, the J gene TRBJ2-3; the D is unclear. Trimming left V 2 bases short and J 4 bases short, with 16 bases between. This CDR3 is built from 16 residues. The V gene's germline CDR1 is MGHRA and CDR2 YSYEKL. The CDR3 reads CASSQLVTTLADTQYF. For the CDR3, the DNA is TGCGCCAGCAGCCAACTGGTAACGACGCTGGCAGATACGCAGTATTTT.

With regard to this clone: One end of the junction does not line up with germline, which may come from a read error. The chain employs TRBV7-2 and TRBJ1-2; a possible D gene is TRBD1 (6 bases). CDR1 and CDR2 (germline): SGHTA, FQGNSA. This CDR3 spans 13 amino acids. The CDR3 spells CAGRSQGDYGYTF. The CDR3 nucleotides read TGTGCCGGCAGATCACAGGGAGACTATGGCTACACCTTC.

The chain combines TRBV11-2 with TRBJ2-5, with 7 bases lining up with TRBD2. Losses at the gene ends were 7 bases for V and 2 bases for J; bases not matched to a gene: 19. CDR3 size: 18 residues. The germline V gene encodes CDR1 SGHAT and CDR2 FQNNGV. The chain's CDR3 is CASNVYGFPGLIQETQYF. The CDR3 nucleotides read TGTGCCAGCAACGTTTATGGGTTTCCGGGACTAATACAAGAGACCCAGTACTTC.

This chain connects TRBV15 to TRBJ1-5; TRBD1 is a possible D gene (5 bases). Per germline, CDR1 LNHNV and CDR2 YYDKDF (reference sequence). This CDR3 comprises 15 residues. The V end lost 0 bases, the J end lost 4 bases, and 10 bases lay between the germline ends. The CDR3 bases are TGTGCCACCAGCAGAGACAGGGTTGCAAATCAGCCCCAGCATTTT. This codes for CATSRDRVANQPQHF. Full variable domain (rest looked up from reference TRBV15 and TRBJ1-5): DAMVIQNPRYQVTQFGKPVTLSCSQTLNHNVMYWYQQKSSQAPKLLFHYYDKDFNNEADTPDNFQSRRPNTSFCFLDIRSPGLGDTAMYLCATSRDRVANQPQHFGDGTRLSIL.

The rearrangement uses TRBV5-4 and TRBJ2-1, with 7 bases matching TRBD2. The germline CDR1 and CDR2 sequences are SGHNT and YYREEE (reference sequence). The junction had 10 bases not matched to a gene; V was cut back by 2 bases and J by 5 bases. This CDR3 spans 16 amino acids. The DNA of the CDR3 is TGTGCCAGCAGCTTTGGTGTTGGGGGGGTGCACAATGAGCAGTTCTTC. Protein sequence: CASSFGVGGVHNEQFF.

The rearrangement uses TRBV5-4 and TRBJ1-3, with 9 bases fitting TRBD1. After removal of 3 bases from V and 5 bases from J, the junction contained 3 bases not matched to a gene. The CDR3 loop spans 14 amino acids. Germline V gene lookup returns CDR1 SGHNT and CDR2 YYREEE (reference sequence). CDR3 in amino acids: CASSYTGGRNTIYF. The CDR3, as DNA: TGTGCCAGCAGCTATACAGGGGGCAGAAACACCATATATTTT.

The CDR3, as DNA: TGTGCCAGCAGCGTAGGACAGGGCGTGAGGGAGACCCAGTACTTC. It translates to CASSVGQGVRETQYF. The V gene is TRBV9, the J gene TRBJ2-5; 7 bases match TRBD1. The V segment lost 0 bases and the J segment 5 bases; nucleotides outside the gene matches: 7. CDR1 and CDR2 from the germline V gene are SGDLS and YYNGEE. The CDR3 has 15 residues. The full variable domain, its missing parts supplied by reference TRBV9 and TRBJ2-5, is DSGVTQTPKHLITATGQRVTLRCSPRSGDLSVYWYQQSLDQGLQFLIQYYNGEERAKGNILERFSAQQFPDLHSELNLSSLELGDSALYFCASSVGQGVRETQYFGPGTRLLVL.

J is TRBJ1-1 and V is TRBV7-9, with D maybe TRBD1 (6 bases). Germline CDR1 SEHNR, CDR2 FQNEAQ (reference sequence). This CDR3 region has 14 residues. With 1 base removed from V and 7 bases from J, the gap between germline ends came to 13 bases. CDR3 amino acids: CASSLVQGDIEAFF. The CDR3 nucleotides are TGTGCCAGCAGCTTAGTACAGGGAGATATTGAAGCTTTCTTT.

With regard to this clone: The sample holds other DNA sequences that translate to the same CDR3. The genes are TRBV27 and TRBJ2-5, with D possibly TRBD2 on 5 matching bases. CDR3 size: 12 residues. The V end was cut by 5 bases, the J end by 5 bases, with 9 bases between. Germline CDR1 is MNHEY and CDR2 is SMNVEV (reference sequence). The CDR3 coding sequence is TGTGCCAGCAGTGCCTCGGGGGAGACCCAGTACTTC. The encoded protein is CASSASGETQYF.

The chain links TRBV19 to TRBJ1-6; 7 nucleotides align to TRBD1. CDR1 is LNHDA, CDR2 SQIVND, per germline (reference sequence). V gave up 3 bases and J gave up 5 bases; unmatched junction bases: 7. The CDR3 extends over 16 amino acids. CDR3 nucleotide sequence: TGTGCCAGTAGTATGTTGGGCAGGGGGAATAATTCACCCCTCCACTTT. It specifies CASSMLGRGNNSPLHF.